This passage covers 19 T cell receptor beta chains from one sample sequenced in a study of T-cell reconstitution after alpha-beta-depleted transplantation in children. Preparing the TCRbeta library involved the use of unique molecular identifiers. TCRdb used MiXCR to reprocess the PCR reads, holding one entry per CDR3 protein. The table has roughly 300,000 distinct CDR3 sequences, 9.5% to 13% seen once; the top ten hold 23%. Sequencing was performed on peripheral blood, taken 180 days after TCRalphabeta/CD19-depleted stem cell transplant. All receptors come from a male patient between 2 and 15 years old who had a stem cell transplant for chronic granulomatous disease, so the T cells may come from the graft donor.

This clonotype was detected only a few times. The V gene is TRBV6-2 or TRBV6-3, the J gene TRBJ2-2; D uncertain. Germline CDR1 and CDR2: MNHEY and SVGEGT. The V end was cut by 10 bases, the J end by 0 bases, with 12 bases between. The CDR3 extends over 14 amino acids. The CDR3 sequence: CAIPIEPNTGELFF. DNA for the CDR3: TGTGCCATACCTATAGAACCGAACACCGGGGAGCTGTTTTTT.

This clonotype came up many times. In nucleotides, the CDR3 is TGTGCCACCAGCAGAGGGGGGGCGGAAGAGACCCAGTACTTC. Translating gives CATSRGGAEETQYF. The chain is built from TRBV15 and TRBJ2-5; D tentatively reads TRBD1 or TRBD2 (6 bases each). Germline-derived CDR1 and CDR2 are LNHNV and YYDKDF (reference sequence). The V gene lost 1 base and the J gene lost 3 bases, with 9 bases spanning the gap. The CDR3 extends over 14 amino acids.

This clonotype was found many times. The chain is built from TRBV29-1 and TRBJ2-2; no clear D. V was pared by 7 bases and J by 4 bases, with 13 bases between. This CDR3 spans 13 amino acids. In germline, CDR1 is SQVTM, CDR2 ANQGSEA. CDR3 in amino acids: CSALSMSTGELFF. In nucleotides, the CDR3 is TGCAGCGCCCTCTCTATGAGCACCGGGGAGCTGTTTTTT.

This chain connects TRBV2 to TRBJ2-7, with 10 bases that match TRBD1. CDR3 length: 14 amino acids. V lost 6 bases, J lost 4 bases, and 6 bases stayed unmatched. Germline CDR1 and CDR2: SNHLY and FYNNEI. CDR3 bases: TGTGCCAGCAGCAGGGACAGGGGAGGGTACGAGCAGTACTTC. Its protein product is CASSRDRGGYEQYF.

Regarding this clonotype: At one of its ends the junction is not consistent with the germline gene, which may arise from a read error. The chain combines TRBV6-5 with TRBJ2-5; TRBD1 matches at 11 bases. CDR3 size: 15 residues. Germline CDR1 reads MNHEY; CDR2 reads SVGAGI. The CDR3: CASSYGTGGSETRYF. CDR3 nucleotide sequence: TGTGCCAGCAGTTACGGGACAGGGGGTTCAGAGACCCGGTACTTC.

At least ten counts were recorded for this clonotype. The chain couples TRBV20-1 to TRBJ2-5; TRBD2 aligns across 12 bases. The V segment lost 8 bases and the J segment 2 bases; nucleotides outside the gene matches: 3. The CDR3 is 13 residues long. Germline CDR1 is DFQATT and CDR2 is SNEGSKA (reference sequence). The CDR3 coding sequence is TGCAGTTCTGGACTAGCGGGACAAGAGACCCAGTACTTC. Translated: CSSGLAGQETQYF.

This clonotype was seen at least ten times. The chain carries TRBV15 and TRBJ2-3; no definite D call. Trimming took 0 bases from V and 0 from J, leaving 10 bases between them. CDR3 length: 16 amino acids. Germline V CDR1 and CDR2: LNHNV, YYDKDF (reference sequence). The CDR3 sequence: CATSRDLAVSTDTQYF. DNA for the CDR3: TGTGCCACCAGCAGAGATCTCGCGGTGAGCACAGATACGCAGTATTTT.

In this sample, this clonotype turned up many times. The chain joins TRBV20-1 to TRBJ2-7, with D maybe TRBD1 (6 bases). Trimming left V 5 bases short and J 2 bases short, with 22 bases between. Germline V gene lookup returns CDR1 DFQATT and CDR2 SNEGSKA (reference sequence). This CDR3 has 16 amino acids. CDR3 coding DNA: TGCAGTGCTGGGGAACCCGGGACACGGAGTCCCTACGAGCAGTACTTC. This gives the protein CSAGEPGTRSPYEQYF.

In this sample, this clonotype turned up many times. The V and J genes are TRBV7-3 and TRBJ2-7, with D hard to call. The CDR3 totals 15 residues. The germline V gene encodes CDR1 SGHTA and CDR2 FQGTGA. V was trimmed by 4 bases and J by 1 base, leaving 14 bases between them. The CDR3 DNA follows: TGTGCCAGCAGCTCGTCCCCGGGCGTATCCTACGAGCAGTACTTC. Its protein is CASSSSPGVSYEQYF.

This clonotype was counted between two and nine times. The CDR3 DNA reads TGCGCCAGCAGCTTGGATAAGGGAGGCGAGCTGTTTTTT. Its protein product is CASSLDKGGELFF. This chain links TRBV5-1 with TRBJ2-2; tentatively, D is TRBD2 (6 bases). The CDR3 contains 13 residues. The V end was cut by 0 bases, the J end by 11 bases, with 11 bases between. Germline-derived CDR1 and CDR2 are SGHRS and YFSETQ.

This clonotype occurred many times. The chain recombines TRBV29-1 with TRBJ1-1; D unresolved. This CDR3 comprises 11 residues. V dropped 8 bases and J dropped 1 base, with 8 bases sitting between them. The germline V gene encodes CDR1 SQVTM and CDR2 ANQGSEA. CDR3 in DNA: TGCAGCTCAAACAAGAACACTGAAGCTTTCTTT. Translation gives CSSNKNTEAFF.

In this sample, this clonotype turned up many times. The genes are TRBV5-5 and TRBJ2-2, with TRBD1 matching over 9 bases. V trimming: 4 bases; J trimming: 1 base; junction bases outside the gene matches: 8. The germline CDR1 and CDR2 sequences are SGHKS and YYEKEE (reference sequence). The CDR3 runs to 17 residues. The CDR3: CASSVPGQGMNTGELFF. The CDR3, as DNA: TGTGCCAGCAGCGTCCCGGGACAGGGAATGAACACCGGGGAGCTGTTTTTT.

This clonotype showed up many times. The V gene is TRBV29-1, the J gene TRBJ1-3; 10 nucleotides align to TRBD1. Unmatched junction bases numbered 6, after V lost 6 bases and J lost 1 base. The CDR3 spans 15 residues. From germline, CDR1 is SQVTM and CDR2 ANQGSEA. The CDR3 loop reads CSVRDRGPSGNTIYF. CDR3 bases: TGCAGCGTGAGGGACAGGGGTCCGTCTGGAAACACCATATATTTT.

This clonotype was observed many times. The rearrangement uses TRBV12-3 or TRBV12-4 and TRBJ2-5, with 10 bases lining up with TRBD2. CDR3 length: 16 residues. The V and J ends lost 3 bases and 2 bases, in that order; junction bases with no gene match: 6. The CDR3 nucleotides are TGTGCCAGCAGTTTTAGTGGGACTAGCGCGCAAGAGACCCAGTACTTC. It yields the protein CASSFSGTSAQETQYF.

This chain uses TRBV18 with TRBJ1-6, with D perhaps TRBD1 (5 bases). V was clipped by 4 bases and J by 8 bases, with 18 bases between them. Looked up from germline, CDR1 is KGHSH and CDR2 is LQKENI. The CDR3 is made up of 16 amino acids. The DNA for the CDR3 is TGTGCCAGCTCACTAGGGACGTCGGCGGTTGATTCACCCCTCCACTTT. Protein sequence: CASSLGTSAVDSPLHF. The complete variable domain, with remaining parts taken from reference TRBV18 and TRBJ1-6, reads NAGVMQNPRHLVRRRGQEARLRCSPMKGHSHVYWYRQLPEEGLKFMVYLQKENIIDESGMPKERFSAEFPKEGPSILRIQQVVRGDSAAYFCASSLGTSAVDSPLHFGNGTRLTVT.

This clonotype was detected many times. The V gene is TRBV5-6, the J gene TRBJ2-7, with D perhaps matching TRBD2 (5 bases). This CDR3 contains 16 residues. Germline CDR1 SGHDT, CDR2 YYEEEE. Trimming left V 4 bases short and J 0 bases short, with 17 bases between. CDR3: CASSLTQFRGSYEQYF. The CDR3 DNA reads TGTGCCAGCAGCCTCACCCAATTTCGGGGCTCCTACGAGCAGTACTTC.

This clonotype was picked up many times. The CDR3 is CASSSGAYEQYF. The CDR3 DNA reads as TGTGCCAGCAGTTCCGGCGCCTACGAGCAGTACTTC. The chain couples TRBV12-3 or TRBV12-4 to TRBJ2-7; D call uncertain. The length of the CDR3 is 12 residues. The V end lost 4 bases, the J end lost 2 bases, and 6 bases lay between the germline ends.

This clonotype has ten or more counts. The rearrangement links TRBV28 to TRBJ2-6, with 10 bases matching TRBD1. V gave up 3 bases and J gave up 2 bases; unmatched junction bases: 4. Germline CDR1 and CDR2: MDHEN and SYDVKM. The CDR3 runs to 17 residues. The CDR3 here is CASSFRDRGAGANVLTF. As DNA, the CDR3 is TGTGCCAGCAGTTTCCGGGACAGGGGAGCTGGGGCCAACGTCCTGACTTTC.

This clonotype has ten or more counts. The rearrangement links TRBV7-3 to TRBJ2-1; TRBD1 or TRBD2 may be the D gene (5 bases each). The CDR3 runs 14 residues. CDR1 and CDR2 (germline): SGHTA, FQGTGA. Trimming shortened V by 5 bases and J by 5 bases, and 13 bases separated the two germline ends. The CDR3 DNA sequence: TGTGCCAGCAGCGGATCCGGGACCGACAATGAGCAGTTCTTC. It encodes CASSGSGTDNEQFF.